These 11 T cell receptor beta chains share one sample of origin, sequenced in a study of response to subunit inactivated influenza vaccine. TCRdb processed the RT-PCR reads anew with MiXCR; each CDR3 protein has one entry. The sample lists some 800,000 distinct CDR3 sequences, approximately 21% occurring once. Here the sequenced sample was PBMCs from blood, taken 4 to 6 days after vaccination. The receptors originated from a man aged 45-65 years who received an inactivated influenza vaccine.

This clonotype was detected only a few times. The genes are TRBV7-9 and TRBJ2-5; D may match TRBD1 or TRBD2 (5 bases each). This CDR3 has 15 amino acids. Germline V CDR1 and CDR2: SEHNR, FQNEAQ (reference sequence). V dropped 4 bases and J dropped 5 bases, with 17 bases sitting between them. CDR3 nucleotides: TGTGCCAGCAGCTCCGAGGACACCTGGGGGGAGACCCAGTACTTC. This codes for CASSSEDTWGETQYF.

The CDR3 nucleotides read TGTGCCAGCAGCTCCAGTAAGACCCAGTACTTC. It codes for CASSSSKTQYF. The chain uses TRBV7-6 and TRBJ2-5; no firm D call. The CDR3 runs 11 residues. Germline lookup yields CDR1 SGHVS and CDR2 FNYEAQ. Trimming stripped 4 bases from V and 6 bases from J, with 6 bases between. Complete variable domain (other parts from reference TRBV7-6 and TRBJ2-5): GAGVSQSPRYKVTKRGQDVALRCDPISGHVSLYWYRQALGQGPEFLTYFNYEAQQDKSGLPNDRFSAERPEGSISTLTIQRTEQRDSAMYRCASSSSKTQYFGPGTRLLVL.

The V gene is TRBV20-1, the J gene TRBJ1-5, with 10 nucleotides matching TRBD1. The germline V gene encodes CDR1 DFQATT and CDR2 SNEGSKA (reference sequence). Germline trimming cut 3 bases from V and 7 bases from J; bases unmatched to any gene: 9. The CDR3 runs to 15 residues. The DNA for the CDR3 is TGCAGTGCTAGTGGTTCGGGACAGGGGAAACAGCCCCAGCATTTT. This encodes CSASGSGQGKQPQHF.

This clonotype has just a few counts. CDR3 loop: CASSLNPGQGGEKLFF. CDR3 sequence (DNA): TGCGCCAGCAGCTTAAATCCGGGACAGGGTGGTGAAAAACTGTTTTTT. The rearrangement links TRBV5-1 to TRBJ1-4; TRBD1 aligns across 9 bases. The J segment lost 7 bases and the V segment lost 2 bases, leaving 9 bases of the junction unmatched. CDR3 size: 16 residues. Germline V gives CDR1 SGHRS, CDR2 YFSETQ.

The chain is built from TRBV15 and TRBJ1-2; no reliable D call. This CDR3 spans 12 amino acids. CDR1 LNHNV and CDR2 YYDKDF come from the germline V gene (reference sequence). Deletions cut 3 bases from V and 2 bases from J, with 4 bases between. The CDR3 is CATSRENYGYTF. The CDR3 coding sequence is TGTGCCACCAGCAGGGAGAACTATGGCTACACCTTC.

This clonotype has a handful of counts. The rearrangement joins TRBV7-9 to TRBJ2-2, with a tentative D call TRBD2 (5 bases). The CDR3 contains 14 residues. The germline CDR1 and CDR2 sequences are SEHNR and FQNEAQ (reference sequence). Trimming removed 7 bases from V and 6 bases from J, with 15 bases in between. CDR3 in DNA: TGTGCCAGCAATAGGCTAGCAAGTCCCGGGGAGCTGTTTTTT. Amino acids: CASNRLASPGELFF.

This clonotype was seen only a few times. The V call is TRBV12-3 or TRBV12-4, the J call TRBJ2-3, with TRBD1 identical over 9 bases. This CDR3 region has 15 residues. J lost 0 bases, V lost 5 bases, and 3 bases had no gene match. CDR3 sequence: CASSQGTGSTDTQYF. In DNA, the CDR3 is TGTGCCAGCAGTCAGGGGACAGGGAGCACAGATACGCAGTATTTT.

This clonotype was observed a handful of times. The chain joins TRBV3-1 to TRBJ2-3, with D uncertain. Trimming took 4 bases from V and 3 from J, leaving 11 bases between them. The germline gives CDR1 LGHDT, CDR2 YNNKEL (reference sequence). The CDR3 spans 14 residues. The CDR3 DNA reads as TGTGCCAGCAGCCCCCCTGCAAGGACAGATACGCAGTATTTT. Protein sequence: CASSPPARTDTQYF.

This clonotype was counted only a few times. The chain uses TRBV11-2 and TRBJ2-7, with D uncertain. Germline assignment: CDR1 SGHAT and CDR2 FQNNGV. The ends were cut back, 0 bases at V and 1 base at J, with 4 bases in the middle. This CDR3 is built from 13 residues. The CDR3 DNA follows: TGTGCCAGCAGCTTAGAGTGGTCCTACGAGCAGTACTTC. Translation gives CASSLEWSYEQYF.

The V and J genes are TRBV7-8 and TRBJ2-2, with TRBD1 as a possible D gene (6 bases). The CDR3 extends over 15 amino acids. Germline V CDR1 and CDR2: SGHVS, FQNEAQ. The V and J ends lost 8 bases and 6 bases respectively, with 19 bases between them. CDR3 DNA: TGTGCCAGCGGTCCCCCTACAGGGACCGCCGGGGAGCTGTTTTTT. It specifies CASGPPTGTAGELFF.

The V gene is TRBV5-1, the J gene TRBJ2-7; 9 bases agree with TRBD1. Germline CDR1 is SGHRS and CDR2 is YFSETQ. The trim removed 5 bases at V and 3 bases at J, leaving 9 bases unmatched. The CDR3 sequence is 15 residues long. CDR3 in DNA: TGCGCCAGCAGATCCGGGACAGGGACACTCTACGAGCAGTACTTC. Protein: CASRSGTGTLYEQYF.